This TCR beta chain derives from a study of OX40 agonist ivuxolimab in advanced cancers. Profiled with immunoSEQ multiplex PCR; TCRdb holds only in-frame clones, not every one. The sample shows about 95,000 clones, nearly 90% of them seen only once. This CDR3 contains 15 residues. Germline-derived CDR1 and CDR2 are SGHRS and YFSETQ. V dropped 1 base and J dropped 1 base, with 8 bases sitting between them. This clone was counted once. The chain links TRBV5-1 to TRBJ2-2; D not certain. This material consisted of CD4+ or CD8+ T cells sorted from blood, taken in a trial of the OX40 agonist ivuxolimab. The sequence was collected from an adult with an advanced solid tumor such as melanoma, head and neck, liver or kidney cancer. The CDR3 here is CASSLRSGNTGELFF. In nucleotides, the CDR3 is TGCGCCAGCAGCTTGAGGAGTGGGAACACCGGGGAGCTGTTTTTT.